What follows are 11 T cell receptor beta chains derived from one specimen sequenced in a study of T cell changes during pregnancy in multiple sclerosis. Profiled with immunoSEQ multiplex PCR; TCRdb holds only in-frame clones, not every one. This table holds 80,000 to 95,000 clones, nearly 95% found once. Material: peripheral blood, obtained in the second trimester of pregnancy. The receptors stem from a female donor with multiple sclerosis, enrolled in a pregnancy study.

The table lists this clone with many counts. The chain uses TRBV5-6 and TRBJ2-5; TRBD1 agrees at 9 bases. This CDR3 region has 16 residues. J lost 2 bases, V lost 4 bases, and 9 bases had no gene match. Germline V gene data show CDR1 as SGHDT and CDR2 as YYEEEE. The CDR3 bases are TGTGCCAGCAGCCCGGAACAGGGGGCCCCACAAGAGACCCAGTACTTC. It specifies CASSPEQGAPQETQYF.

The CDR3 reads CASSFSGFTDTQYF. DNA of the CDR3: TGTGCCAGCAGCTTTAGCGGATTCACAGATACGCAGTATTTT. The chain recombines TRBV7-2 with TRBJ2-3; tentatively, D is TRBD2 (6 bases). Germline CDR1 reads SGHTA; CDR2 reads FQGNSA. V gave up 3 bases and J gave up 2 bases, with 9 bases separating them. The CDR3 sequence is 14 residues long.

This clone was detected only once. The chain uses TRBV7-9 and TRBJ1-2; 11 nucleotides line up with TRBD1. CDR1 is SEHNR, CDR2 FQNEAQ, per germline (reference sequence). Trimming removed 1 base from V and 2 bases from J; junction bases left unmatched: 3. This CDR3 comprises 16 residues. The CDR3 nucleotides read TGTGCCAGCAGCTTAGGAGGGACAGGGGGGAACTATGGCTACACCTTC. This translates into CASSLGGTGGNYGYTF.

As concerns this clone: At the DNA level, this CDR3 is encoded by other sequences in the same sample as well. The CDR3 spells CASSRGQRDRTDTQYF. CDR3 DNA sequence: TGTGCCAGCAGCCGCGGACAACGTGATCGCACAGATACGCAGTATTTT. The J gene is TRBJ2-3, the V gene TRBV14, with D possibly matching TRBD1 (5 bases). This CDR3 comprises 16 residues. V lost 4 bases, J lost 1 base, and 15 bases lay in between. Looked up from germline, CDR1 is SGHDN and CDR2 is FVKESK.

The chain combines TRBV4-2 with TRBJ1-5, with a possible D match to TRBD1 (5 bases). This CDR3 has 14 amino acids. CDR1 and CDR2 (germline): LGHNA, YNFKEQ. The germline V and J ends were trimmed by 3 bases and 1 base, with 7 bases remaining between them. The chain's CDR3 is CASSQGGSNQPQHF. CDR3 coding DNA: TGTGCCAGCAGCCAGGGGGGGAGCAATCAGCCCCAGCATTTT.

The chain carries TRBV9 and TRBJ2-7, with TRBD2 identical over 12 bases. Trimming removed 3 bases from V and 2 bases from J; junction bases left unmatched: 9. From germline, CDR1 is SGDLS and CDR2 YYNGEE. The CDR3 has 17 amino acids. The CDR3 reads CASSGGTSGHNPYEQYF. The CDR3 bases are TGTGCCAGCAGCGGCGGGACTAGCGGGCACAACCCCTACGAGCAGTACTTC. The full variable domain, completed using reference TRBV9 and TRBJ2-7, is DSGVTQTPKHLITATGQRVTLRCSPRSGDLSVYWYQQSLDQGLQFLIQYYNGEERAKGNILERFSAQQFPDLHSELNLSSLELGDSALYFCASSGGTSGHNPYEQYFGPGTRLTVT.

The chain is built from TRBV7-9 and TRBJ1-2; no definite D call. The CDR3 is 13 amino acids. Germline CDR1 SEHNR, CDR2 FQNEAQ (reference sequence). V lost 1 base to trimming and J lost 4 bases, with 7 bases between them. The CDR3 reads CASSLEPGYGYTF. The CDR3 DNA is TGTGCCAGCAGCTTAGAACCAGGCTATGGCTACACCTTC.

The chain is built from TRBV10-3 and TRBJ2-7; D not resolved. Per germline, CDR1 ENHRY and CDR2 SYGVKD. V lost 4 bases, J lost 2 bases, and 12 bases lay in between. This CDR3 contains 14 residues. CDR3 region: CAISVSLNTYEQYF. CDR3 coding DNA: TGTGCCATCAGTGTTAGCCTGAATACCTACGAGCAGTACTTC.

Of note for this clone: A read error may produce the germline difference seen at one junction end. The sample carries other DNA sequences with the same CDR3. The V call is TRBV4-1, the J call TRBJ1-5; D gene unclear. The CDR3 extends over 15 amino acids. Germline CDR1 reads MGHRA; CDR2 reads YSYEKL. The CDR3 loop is CASSQEIALYQPQHF. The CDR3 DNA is TGTGCCAGCAGCCAGGAGATCGCACTCTATCAGCCCCAGCATTTT.

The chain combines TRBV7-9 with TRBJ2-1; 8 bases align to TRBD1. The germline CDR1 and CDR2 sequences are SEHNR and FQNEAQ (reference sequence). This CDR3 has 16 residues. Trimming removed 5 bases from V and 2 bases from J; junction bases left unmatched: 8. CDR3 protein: CASSPRTGTTYNEQFF. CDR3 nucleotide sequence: TGTGCCAGCAGCCCTCGGACAGGGACAACCTACAATGAGCAGTTCTTC.

CDR3 DNA: TGTGCCAGCAGCCTACGGGAGTTCCTCCACGAGCAGTACTTC. Translated: CASSLREFLHEQYF. The V gene is TRBV5-8, the J gene TRBJ2-7; TRBD2 is a possible D gene (6 bases). V was cut by 4 bases and J by 5 bases, with 16 bases left in between. Germline values: CDR1 SGHTS, CDR2 YDEGEE. CDR3 length: 14 residues.